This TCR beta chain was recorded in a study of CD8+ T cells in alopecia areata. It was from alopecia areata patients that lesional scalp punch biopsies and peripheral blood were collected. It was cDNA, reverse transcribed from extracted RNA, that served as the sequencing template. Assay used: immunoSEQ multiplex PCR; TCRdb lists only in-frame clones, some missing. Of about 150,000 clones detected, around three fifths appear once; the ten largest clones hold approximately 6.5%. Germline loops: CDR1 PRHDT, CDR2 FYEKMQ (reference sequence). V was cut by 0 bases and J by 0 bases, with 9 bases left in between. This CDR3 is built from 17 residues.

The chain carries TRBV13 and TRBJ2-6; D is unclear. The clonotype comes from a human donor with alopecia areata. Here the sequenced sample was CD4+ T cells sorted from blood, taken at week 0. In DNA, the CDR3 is TGTGCCAGCAGCTTAGGGCCGGTGAGCTCTGGGGCCAACGTCCTGACTTTC. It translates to CASSLGPVSSGANVLTF.